The rows below give T cell receptor beta chains drawn from one sample of a study of a mutant IDH1 vaccine in newly diagnosed glioma. Some clones are missing from TCRdb's copy, which holds only in-frame ones; the method was immunoSEQ multiplex PCR. The data show about 54,000 clones, less than 90% seen once. Antigens of these TCRs are unknown. The source was PBMCs, collected from a glioma patient whose treatment included an IDH1 peptide vaccine. The receptor set was obtained from a man aged 35 to 55 with glioma. Both conserved end residues are part of each CDR3. The order of the fields is D gene, V gene, clone size, J gene, CDR3 DNA, CDR3 protein. A D gene is named only where the DNA matches it firmly. Expanded clones get a size class; other rows say once, few or many, or leave the size out.

.,TRBV4-3,.,TRBJ2-7,TGCGCCAGCAGCCAAGATCGGGGCTTTTACGAGCAGTACTTC,CASSQDRGFYEQYF
.,TRBV25-1,.,TRBJ2-1,TGTGCCAGCAGTGAATCTCGGTGGAGTTACAATGAGCAGTTCTTC,CASSESRWSYNEQFF
.,TRBV18,.,TRBJ2-5,TGTGCCAGCTCACCGCGGACAGAAGAGACCCAGTACTTC,CASSPRTEETQYF
TRBD2,TRBV4-1,.,TRBJ2-1,TGCGCCAGCAGCCAAGATCGGCTAGCGGGAGCTAGGGGGTATGAGCAGTTCTTC,CASSQDRLAGARGYEQFF
TRBD2,TRBV4-2,.,TRBJ2-2,TGTGCCAGCAGCCACGCTACCGACGGACTAGCGGGAAAGAACACCGGGGAGCTGTTTTTT,CASSHATDGLAGKNTGELFF
.,TRBV18,.,TRBJ2-1,TGTGCCAGCTCACCACAAGGTCACAATGAGCAGTTCTTC,CASSPQGHNEQFF
TRBD2,TRBV7-3,.,TRBJ2-2,TGTGCCAGCAGCCTCAGACTAGCGGGAGTAGGAGGGGAGCTGTTTTTT,CASSLRLAGVGGELFF
.,TRBV7-7,.,TRBJ2-2,TGTGCTAGCAGCTTAGAGGCCTTGGGGGACACCGGGGAGCTGTTTTTT,CASSLEALGDTGELFF
.,TRBV4-1,.,TRBJ1-1,TGCGCCAGCAGCCAAGGGTTGATGGGCACTGAAGCTTTCTTT,CASSQGLMGTEAFF
.,TRBV18,once,TRBJ1-1,TGTGCCAGCTCACCTCGTGACAGAAACACTGAAGCTTTCTTT,CASSPRDRNTEAFF
.,TRBV5-5,.,TRBJ1-5,TGTGCCAGCAGCCCAAAGGACTATTATAGCAATCAGCCCCAGCATTTT,CASSPKDYYSNQPQHF
.,TRBV4-2,few,TRBJ1-2,TGTGCCAGCAGCCAAGATCTGTTGGGCTATGGCTACACCTTC,CASSQDLLGYGYTF
TRBD2,TRBV13,.,TRBJ2-1,TGTGCCAGCAGACGCGGGACTAGCGGGAGGGAGCAGTTCTTC,CASRRGTSGREQFF
.,TRBV4-1,.,TRBJ2-1,TGCGCCAGCAGCGAGTCCAGGGTCTACAATGAGCAGTTCTTC,CASSESRVYNEQFF
.,TRBV5-1,once,TRBJ2-1,TGCGCCATCACCCCCAGCTCGACCTCCTACAATGAGCAGTTCTTC,CAITPSSTSYNEQFF
.,TRBV29-1,.,TRBJ1-2,TGCAGCGTTTCTACGAGGGCTGGCGTAGGCTACACCTTC,CSVSTRAGVGYTF
.,TRBV6-5,few,TRBJ1-4,TGTGCCAGCGGCAGTAGGGGGGAAAAACTGTTTTTT,CASGSRGEKLFF
.,TRBV6-1,.,TRBJ2-6,TGTGCCAGCAGTGAACGGTCTGGGGCCAACGTCCTGACTTTC,CASSERSGANVLTF
.,TRBV7-2,.,TRBJ2-1,TGTGCCAGCAGCTTAGTCCCAGTCCTAGGTAGAAATGAGCAGTTCTTC,CASSLVPVLGRNEQFF
.,TRBV9,once,TRBJ1-2,TGTGCCAGCAGCGTAGCCATCGGCGGCGCTAGAGGGTATGGCTACACCTTC,CASSVAIGGARGYGYTF
.,TRBV14,.,TRBJ2-7,TGTGCCAGCAGCCAAGTAAAATACGAGCAGTACTTC,CASSQVKYEQYF
.,TRBV28,once,TRBJ2-1,TGTGCCAGCCTTCCGGGGGTCTCCTACAATGAGCAGTTCTTC,CASLPGVSYNEQFF
TRBD1,TRBV7-8,.,TRBJ2-7,TGTGCCAGCAGCCCGTCGACAGGGCCTGCCTACGAGCAGTACTTC,CASSPSTGPAYEQYF
.,TRBV2,.,TRBJ2-5,TGTGCCAGCATGGGGTATGAGACCCAGTACTTC,CASMGYETQYF
.,TRBV27,.,TRBJ1-4,TGTGCCAGCAGTCCCCGTGGCAGAGCTAATGAAAAACTGTTTTTT,CASSPRGRANEKLFF
.,TRBV7-2,.,TRBJ2-5,TGTGCCAGCAGCTCCTGGACAGAAGAGACCCAGTACTTC,CASSSWTEETQYF
TRBD2,TRBV7-9,.,TRBJ2-7,TGTGCCAGCAGCTCCGTAGCGGGAGTGAGCTACGAGCAGTACTTC,CASSSVAGVSYEQYF
.,TRBV7-6,.,TRBJ2-7,TGTGCCAGCAGCCCCGTTTCGAGCGAGCAGTACTTC,CASSPVSSEQYF
.,TRBV19,.,TRBJ2-2,TGTGCCAGTAGTATAGGGGGGCCCGGGGAGCTGTTTTTT,CASSIGGPGELFF
.,TRBV7-9,.,TRBJ2-1,TGTGCCAGCAGCCCCAGCTTAATCCCCTACAATGAGCAGTTCTTC,CASSPSLIPYNEQFF
.,TRBV5-1,.,TRBJ1-5,TGCGCCAGCAGCATTTGGGCAGGAGACAATCAGCCCCAGCATTTT,CASSIWAGDNQPQHF
.,TRBV5-1,few,TRBJ1-1,TGCGCCAGCAGCCCGCAGGTGAACACTGAAGCTTTCTTT,CASSPQVNTEAFF
TRBD2,TRBV7-9,.,TRBJ2-5,TGTGCCAGCAGCTTACTAGCGGGAGGGCAAGAGACCCAGTACTTC,CASSLLAGGQETQYF
TRBD1,TRBV10-3,.,TRBJ2-7,TGTGCCATCAGTCGACAGGGGGACTACGAGCAGTACTTC,CAISRQGDYEQYF
.,TRBV9,.,TRBJ1-3,TGTGCCAGCAGCGTCTCAGGCCTAGACAGGACCCACTCTGGAAACACCATATATTTT,CASSVSGLDRTHSGNTIYF
TRBD2,TRBV5-4,.,TRBJ2-1,TGTGCCAGCAGCCAGGGACTAGCGGGAGGAAATGAGCAGTTCTTC,CASSQGLAGGNEQFF
.,TRBV7-3,.,TRBJ1-5,TGTGCCAGCAGCCCCCACCCAAATCAGCCCCAGCATTTT,CASSPHPNQPQHF
.,TRBV5-1,few,TRBJ1-1,TGCGCCAGCAGCTCCCCCCGGGGGGCAGGAGCCTGGGGCACTGAAGCTTTCTTT,CASSSPRGAGAWGTEAFF
TRBD2,TRBV18,.,TRBJ2-1,TGTGCCAGCTCACCACCCCCCCCGGGAGGGATGCCTGAGCAGTTCTTC,CASSPPPPGGMPEQFF
.,TRBV18,.,TRBJ1-1,TGTGCCAGCTCACCCCCGGGTCCCTCAGGTACTGAAGCTTTCTTT,CASSPPGPSGTEAFF
TRBD1,TRBV27,.,TRBJ1-1,TGTGCCAGCAGGTATACAGGGGGCCTAGCTTTCTTT,CASRYTGGLAFF
.,TRBV5-1,.,TRBJ2-3,TGCGCCAGCAGCCCGGAGGCCACAGATACGCAGTATTTT,CASSPEATDTQYF
.,TRBV7-2,once,TRBJ1-2,TGTGCCAGCAGCGGCACGCGGGTCGGGAGAGGCTACACCTTC,CASSGTRVGRGYTF
.,TRBV7-8,.,TRBJ2-6,TGTGCCAGCACCAAAGCCGGGACAGCGGGCTCTGGGGCCAACGTCCTGACTTTC,CASTKAGTAGSGANVLTF
.,TRBV5-8,once,TRBJ2-3,TGTGCCAGCAGCCCGGGGGGCGCAGATACGCAGTATTTT,CASSPGGADTQYF
.,TRBV6-5,.,TRBJ1-1,TGTGCCAGCACCTACGGAGGGAGCAACACTGAAGCTTTCTTT,CASTYGGSNTEAFF
TRBD1,TRBV6-5,once,TRBJ1-3,TGTGCCAGCAGCAGGACAGGGACGGGAAACACCATATATTTT,CASSRTGTGNTIYF
.,TRBV2,once,TRBJ1-2,TGTGCCAGCTTAGGAGGGACCAGGGGCGGCTACACCTTC,CASLGGTRGGYTF
.,TRBV4-2,.,TRBJ1-2,TGTGCCAGCAGCATTCCTCAGGGGAGAGGGGCAGATGGCTACACCTTC,CASSIPQGRGADGYTF
.,TRBV14,.,TRBJ2-7,TGTGCCAGCAGGCCCAACAGGGAGTCCTACGAGCAGTACTTC,CASRPNRESYEQYF
.,TRBV7-2,.,TRBJ2-7,TGTGCCAGCAGCTTAAGGTCCGAGCAGTACTTC,CASSLRSEQYF
TRBD2,TRBV9,.,TRBJ2-1,TGTGCCAGCAGCGACGGACTAGCGGGAGGGAGCCCCTACAATGAGCAGTTCTTC,CASSDGLAGGSPYNEQFF
TRBD2,TRBV6-1,once,TRBJ2-7,TGTGCCAGCAGTGAAGGGGAGGGTATGGGGTCCTACGAGCAGTACTTC,CASSEGEGMGSYEQYF
TRBD2,TRBV7-2,.,TRBJ2-2,TGTGCCAGCAGCCGCCGACTAGCGGGAGCCGGGGAGCTGTTTTTT,CASSRRLAGAGELFF
TRBD2,TRBV6-5,once,TRBJ2-7,TGTGCCAGCAGTTACGTGGGACTAGCGGGAGTCCACGAGCAGTACTTC,CASSYVGLAGVHEQYF
.,TRBV13,.,TRBJ2-5,TGTGCCAGCAGCTTAGGAACGATAGAGACCCAGTACTTC,CASSLGTIETQYF
TRBD2,TRBV2,.,TRBJ2-4,TGTGCCAGCACTAATCTAGGCGGGAGGCTTCAGTACTTC,CASTNLGGRLQYF
.,TRBV27,once,TRBJ2-7,TGTGCCAGCAGTTTCCGGTTTAACTACGAGCAGTACTTC,CASSFRFNYEQYF
TRBD1,TRBV5-1,.,TRBJ2-4,TGCGCCAGCAGCGGGCCCGGGACAGGGAACATTCAGTACTTC,CASSGPGTGNIQYF